The 21 T cell receptor beta chains given below trace back to one sample, sequenced in a study of response to subunit inactivated influenza vaccine. One entry per CDR3 protein results from TCRdb running MiXCR on the RT-PCR reads. Of around 760,000 distinct CDR3 sequences in the sample, approximately 15% were seen once. This material consisted of PBMCs from blood, taken around 14 days before vaccination. The origin of the receptors is a man between 45 and 60 years old who received an inactivated influenza vaccine.

The genes are TRBV6-2 or TRBV6-3 and TRBJ2-1, with TRBD2 matching over 7 bases. There are 15 residues in the CDR3. Losses at the gene ends were 4 bases for V and 4 bases for J; bases not matched to a gene: 7. CDR1 is MNHEY and CDR2 is SVGEGT in the germline V gene. The CDR3 region is CASSSPASGYNEQFF. The CDR3 DNA reads TGTGCCAGCAGTTCCCCGGCTAGCGGTTACAATGAGCAGTTCTTC.

The CDR3 protein is CASSSDGGGNSPLHF. CDR3 nucleotide sequence: TGTGCCAGCAGCTCGGACGGGGGTGGTAATTCACCCCTCCACTTT. This rearrangement joins TRBV7-2 to TRBJ1-6, with D tentatively TRBD1 (5 bases). Trimming cost V 4 bases and J 6 bases, with 13 bases left between them. This CDR3 has 15 amino acids. Germline V gene lookup returns CDR1 SGHTA and CDR2 FQGNSA.

This clonotype was observed a few times. This chain joins TRBV29-1 and TRBJ1-1; D is undetermined. Trimming left V 4 bases short and J 0 bases short, with 9 bases between. The CDR3 is 13 amino acids. The germline gives CDR1 SQVTM, CDR2 ANQGSEA. CDR3 sequence: CSVARTMNTEAFF. For the CDR3, the DNA is TGCAGCGTTGCTCGGACCATGAACACTGAAGCTTTCTTT. Full variable domain (outside the CDR3, taken from reference TRBV29-1 and TRBJ1-1): SAVISQKPSRDICQRGTSLTIQCQVDSQVTMMFWYRQQPGQSLTLIATANQGSEATYESGFVIDKFPISRPNLTFSTLTVSNMSPEDSSIYLCSVARTMNTEAFFGQGTRLTVV.

This clonotype was observed many times. This sequence joins TRBV24-1 and TRBJ2-1, with TRBD1 matching 7 bases. CDR1 is KGHDR and CDR2 is SFDVKD in the germline V gene. The junction had 8 bases not matched to a gene; V was cut back by 5 bases and J by 2 bases. This CDR3 is 16 amino acids long. The CDR3 sequence: CATSGQTGTPYNEQFF. The CDR3, as DNA: TGTGCCACCAGTGGTCAGACAGGGACCCCCTACAATGAGCAGTTCTTC.

The chain couples TRBV4-2 to TRBJ2-2; 8 bases align to TRBD1. The CDR3 runs 16 residues. Germline-derived CDR1 and CDR2 are LGHNA and YNFKEQ. The V gene end was trimmed by 1 base and the J gene end by 4 bases; junction bases not matched to a gene: 5. The CDR3 DNA sequence: TGTGCCAGCAGCCAAGGGGACAGGATGATCACCGGGGAGCTGTTTTTT. This codes for CASSQGDRMITGELFF.

V and J are TRBV11-2 and TRBJ1-4, with no clear D. The CDR3 has 15 residues. Trimming stripped 1 base from V and 3 bases from J, with 9 bases between. The germline gives CDR1 SGHAT, CDR2 FQNNGV. The CDR3 DNA is TGTGCCAGCAGCTTAGCCAGCCAACCTAATGAAAAACTGTTTTTT. Protein product: CASSLASQPNEKLFF. The full variable domain, completed using reference TRBV11-2 and TRBJ1-4, is EAGVAQSPRYKIIEKRQSVAFWCNPISGHATLYWYQQILGQGPKLLIQFQNNGVVDDSQLPKDRFSAERLKGVDSTLKIQPAKLEDSAVYLCASSLASQPNEKLFFGSGTQLSVL.

In this sample, this clonotype turned up many times. An end of the junction differs from the germline gene, which may be a read error. This chain joins TRBV7-2 and TRBJ2-7, with 12 bases identical to TRBD1. The CDR3 loop spans 15 amino acids. Germline-derived CDR1 and CDR2 are SGHTA and FQGNSA. CDR3 sequence: CASSSGTGGFYEQYF. The CDR3 DNA reads as TGCGCCAGCAGCTCAGGGACAGGGGGCTTCTACGAGCAGTACTTC.

The sample holds a few counts of this clonotype. The chain uses TRBV28 and TRBJ2-3; D is uncertain. Trimming removed 7 bases from V and 6 bases from J, with 11 bases in between. CDR3 length: 12 amino acids. Germline V gene sequence: CDR1 MDHEN, CDR2 SYDVKM. The CDR3 DNA is TGTGCCAGCAAGAAGGGCTGGGATACGCAGTATTTT. Encoded protein: CASKKGWDTQYF.

This clonotype was observed a handful of times. The chain combines TRBV12-3 or TRBV12-4 with TRBJ1-2, with 9 bases aligning to TRBD1. CDR3 length: 14 amino acids. V was clipped by 5 bases and J by 5 bases; unmatched bases: 6. CDR3 sequence: CASSRTGGIYGYTF. CDR3 DNA sequence: TGTGCCAGCAGTCGTACAGGGGGCATATATGGCTACACCTTC.

This clonotype was seen only a few times. The genes are TRBV12-3 or TRBV12-4 and TRBJ2-1; tentative D call: TRBD1 (6 bases). CDR3 size: 15 residues. V lost 2 bases and J lost 9, with 17 bases in between. The CDR3, as DNA: TGTGCCAGCAGTTTATCAGGGGTCGGCTTAGCTGAGCAGTTCTTC. Residues: CASSLSGVGLAEQFF.

V usage is TRBV11-3 and J usage is TRBJ2-5; the D gene is possibly TRBD1 (6 bases). Germline V gives CDR1 SGHNT, CDR2 YENEEA. This CDR3 region has 13 residues. V was trimmed by 5 bases and J by 7 bases, leaving 14 bases between them. The CDR3 is CASSRPGEGTQYF. The CDR3 nucleotides are TGTGCCAGCAGCAGACCAGGGGAAGGGACCCAGTACTTC.

This clonotype came up a few times. The rearrangement links TRBV7-2 to TRBJ2-1, with no clear D. Germline V gene data show CDR1 as SGHTA and CDR2 as FQGNSA. The V gene lost 1 base and the J gene lost 5 bases, with 9 bases spanning the gap. This CDR3 is 14 amino acids long. The CDR3 region is CASSLVLTDNEQFF. The CDR3 nucleotides read TGTGCCAGCAGCTTAGTATTGACTGACAATGAGCAGTTCTTC.

This clonotype showed up many times. CDR3 protein: CASSLDTNNEKLFF. The CDR3 nucleotides are TGTGCCAGCAGCCTCGACACGAATAATGAAAAACTGTTTTTT. This chain uses TRBV7-2 with TRBJ1-4; D gene uncertain. Germline CDR1 is SGHTA and CDR2 is FQGNSA. Trimming removed 5 bases from V and 4 bases from J, with 11 bases in between. This CDR3 has 14 residues.

The gene calls are TRBV4-3 and TRBJ1-1; no clear D gene. With 0 bases removed from V and 4 bases from J, the gap between germline ends came to 9 bases. Per the germline V gene, CDR1 is LGHNA and CDR2 is YSLEER. There are 14 residues in the CDR3. The CDR3 coding sequence is TGCGCCAGCAGCCAAGAAAAGGGTTTCACTGAAGCTTTCTTT. This gives the protein CASSQEKGFTEAFF.

This clonotype has just a few counts. V gene TRBV12-3 or TRBV12-4 combines with J gene TRBJ1-2; 8 nucleotides line up with TRBD1. This CDR3 is built from 15 residues. After removal of 5 bases from V and 4 bases from J, the junction contained 9 bases not matched to a gene. The CDR3 loop is CASSKGDRRGYGYTF. The CDR3 bases are TGTGCCAGCAGTAAAGGGGACAGGAGGGGCTATGGCTACACCTTC.

The sample holds a few counts of this clonotype. The rearrangement joins TRBV4-3 to TRBJ2-7; TRBD2 agrees at 7 bases. The CDR3 runs 15 residues. V gave up 6 bases and J gave up 0 bases; unmatched junction bases: 8. The germline V gene has CDR1 LGHNA and CDR2 YSLEER. The CDR3 region is CASSLGEGSSYEQYF. CDR3 DNA sequence: TGCGCCAGCAGTTTAGGGGAGGGGAGCTCCTACGAGCAGTACTTC.

This chain uses TRBV29-1 with TRBJ1-2; no reliable D call. Germline assignment: CDR1 SQVTM and CDR2 ANQGSEA. The length of the CDR3 is 13 residues. Trimming removed 3 bases from V and 7 bases from J, with 15 bases in between. CDR3 region: CSVESGSVGGYTF. The CDR3 DNA reads TGCAGCGTTGAGAGTGGCAGCGTGGGTGGCTACACCTTC.

The chain couples TRBV12-3 or TRBV12-4 to TRBJ1-5; D is possibly TRBD1 (6 bases). The CDR3 has 16 amino acids. Trimming removed 1 base at V and 8 bases at J, with 18 bases between. This chain's CDR3 is CASSLGDRVGGEPQHF. In DNA, the CDR3 is TGTGCCAGCAGTTTAGGAGATCGGGTAGGGGGGGAGCCCCAGCATTTT.

This chain links TRBV29-1 with TRBJ2-1; 11 nucleotides align to TRBD2. The CDR3 length is 14 residues. V was clipped by 4 bases and J by 8 bases; unmatched bases: 7. CDR1 is SQVTM and CDR2 is ANQGSEA in the germline V gene. For the CDR3, the DNA is TGCAGCGTTGCGACTAGCGGGATGGGCGATGAGCAGTTCTTC. Translating gives CSVATSGMGDEQFF.

This chain links TRBV10-3 with TRBJ2-1; D is perhaps TRBD1 (7 bases). The germline V gene has CDR1 ENHRY and CDR2 SYGVKD. Trimming shortened V by 10 bases and J by 6 bases, and 16 bases separated the two germline ends. CDR3 length: 13 residues. For the CDR3, the DNA is TGTGCCAACCGGGACTCAGGGGGCAATGAGCAGTTCTTC. Protein: CANRDSGGNEQFF.

The V gene is TRBV25-1, the J gene TRBJ1-2; D gene unclear. V lost 3 bases, J lost 8 bases, and 7 bases lay in between. Germline loops: CDR1 MGHDK, CDR2 SYGVNS. The CDR3 extends over 11 amino acids. CDR3 DNA sequence: TGTGCCAGCAGTGAGGGTAGGGGCTACACCTTC. Translating gives CASSEGRGYTF.